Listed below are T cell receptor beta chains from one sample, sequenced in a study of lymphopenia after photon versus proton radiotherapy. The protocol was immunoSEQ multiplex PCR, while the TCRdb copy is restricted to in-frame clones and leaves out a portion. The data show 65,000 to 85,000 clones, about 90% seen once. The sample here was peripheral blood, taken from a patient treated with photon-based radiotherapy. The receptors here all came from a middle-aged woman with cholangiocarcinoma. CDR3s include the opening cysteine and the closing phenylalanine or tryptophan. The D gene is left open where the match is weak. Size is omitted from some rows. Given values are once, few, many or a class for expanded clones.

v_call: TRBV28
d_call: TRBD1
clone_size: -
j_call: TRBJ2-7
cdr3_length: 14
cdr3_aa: CASTPRWGQSEQYF
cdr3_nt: TGTGCCAGCACCCCCAGGTGGGGACAGTCCGAGCAGTACTTC

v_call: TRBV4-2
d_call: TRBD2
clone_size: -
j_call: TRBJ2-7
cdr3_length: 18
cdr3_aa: CASSQDRELAGVSYEQYF
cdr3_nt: TGTGCCAGCAGCCAAGATCGGGAACTAGCGGGCGTATCCTACGAGCAGTACTTC

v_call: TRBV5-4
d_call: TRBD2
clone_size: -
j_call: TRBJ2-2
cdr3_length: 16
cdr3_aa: CASSLKAGVAAGELFF
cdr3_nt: TGTGCCAGCAGCTTGAAAGCGGGAGTAGCGGCCGGGGAGCTGTTTTTT

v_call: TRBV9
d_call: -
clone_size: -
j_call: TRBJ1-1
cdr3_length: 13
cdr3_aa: CASSVRGNTEAFF
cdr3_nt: TGTGCCAGCAGCGTACGGGGCAACACTGAAGCTTTCTTT

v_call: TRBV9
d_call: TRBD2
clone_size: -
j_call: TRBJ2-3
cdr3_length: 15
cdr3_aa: CASSLIGGAGDTQYF
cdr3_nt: TGTGCCAGCAGCTTGATCGGGGGGGCTGGAGATACGCAGTATTTT

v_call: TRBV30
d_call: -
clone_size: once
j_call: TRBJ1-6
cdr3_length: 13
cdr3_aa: CAWSPGGERPLHF
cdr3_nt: TGTGCCTGGAGCCCCGGGGGGGAGCGGCCCCTCCACTTT

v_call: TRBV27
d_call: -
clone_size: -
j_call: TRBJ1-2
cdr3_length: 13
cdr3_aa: CASSSGQLSGYTF
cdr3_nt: TGTGCCAGCAGTTCGGGACAACTGTCTGGCTACACCTTC

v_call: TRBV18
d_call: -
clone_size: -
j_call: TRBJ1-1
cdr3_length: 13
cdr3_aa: CASSPGKNTEAFF
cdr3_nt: TGTGCCAGCTCACCGGGGAAGAACACTGAAGCTTTCTTT

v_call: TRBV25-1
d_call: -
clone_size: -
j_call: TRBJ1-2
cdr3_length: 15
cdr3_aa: CASSESVTGRDGYTF
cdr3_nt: TGTGCCAGCAGTGAATCAGTCACAGGGAGGGATGGCTACACCTTC

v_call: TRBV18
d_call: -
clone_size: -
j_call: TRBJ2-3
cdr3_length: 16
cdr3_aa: CASSPPSTGRSDTQYF
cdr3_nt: TGTGCCAGCTCACCACCGTCGACAGGGAGGTCAGATACGCAGTATTTT

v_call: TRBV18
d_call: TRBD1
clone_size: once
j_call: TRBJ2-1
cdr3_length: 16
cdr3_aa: CASSPLRQGMVDEQFF
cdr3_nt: TGTGCCAGCTCACCACTGCGACAGGGGATGGTAGATGAGCAGTTCTTC

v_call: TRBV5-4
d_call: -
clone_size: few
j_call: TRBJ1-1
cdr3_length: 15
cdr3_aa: CASSSVGRLNTEAFF
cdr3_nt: TGTGCCAGCAGCTCCGTAGGGAGACTGAACACTGAAGCTTTCTTT

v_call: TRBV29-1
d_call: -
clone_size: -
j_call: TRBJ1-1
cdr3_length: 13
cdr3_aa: CSVVPGTGTEAFF
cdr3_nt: TGCAGCGTTGTCCCCGGGACGGGCACTGAAGCTTTCTTT

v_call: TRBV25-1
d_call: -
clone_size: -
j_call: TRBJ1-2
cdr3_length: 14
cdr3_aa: CASSVHGFNYGYTF
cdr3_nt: TGTGCCAGCAGTGTACACGGATTTAACTATGGCTACACCTTC

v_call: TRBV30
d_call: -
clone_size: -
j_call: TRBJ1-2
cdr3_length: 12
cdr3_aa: CAWAQTDAGYTF
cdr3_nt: TGTGCCTGGGCCCAGACAGACGCTGGCTACACCTTC

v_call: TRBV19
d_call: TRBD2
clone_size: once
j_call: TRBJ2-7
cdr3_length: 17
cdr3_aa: CASSPLGSGASSYEQYF
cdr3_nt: TGTGCCAGTAGTCCCCTGGGTAGCGGGGCGAGCTCCTACGAGCAGTACTTC

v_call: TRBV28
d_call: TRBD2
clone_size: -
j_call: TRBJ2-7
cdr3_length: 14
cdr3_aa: CASSPAGLGYEQYF
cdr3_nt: TGTGCCAGCAGTCCAGCGGGGCTAGGCTACGAGCAGTACTTC

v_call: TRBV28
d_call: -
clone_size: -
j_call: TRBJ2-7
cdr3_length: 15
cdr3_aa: CASSLPPGDPYEQYF
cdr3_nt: TGTGCCAGCAGTTTACCCCCCGGGGATCCCTACGAGCAGTACTTC

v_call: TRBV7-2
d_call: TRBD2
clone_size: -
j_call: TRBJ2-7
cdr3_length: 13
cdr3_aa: CASRASGTYEQYF
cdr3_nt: TGTGCCAGCAGGGCTAGCGGTACCTACGAGCAGTACTTC

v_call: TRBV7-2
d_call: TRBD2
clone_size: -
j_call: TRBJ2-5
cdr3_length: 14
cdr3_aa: CASSEGLAAETQYF
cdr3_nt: TGTGCCAGCAGCGAGGGACTAGCCGCGGAGACCCAGTACTTC

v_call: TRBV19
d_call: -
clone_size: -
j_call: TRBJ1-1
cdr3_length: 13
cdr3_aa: CASSIGRNTEAFF
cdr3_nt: TGTGCCAGTAGTATCGGGAGGAACACTGAAGCTTTCTTT

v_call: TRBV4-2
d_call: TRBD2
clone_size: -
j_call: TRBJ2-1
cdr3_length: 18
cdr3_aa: CASSQDGWAGGPPNEQFF
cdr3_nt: TGTGCCAGCAGCCAAGATGGCTGGGCGGGGGGGCCCCCTAATGAGCAGTTCTTC

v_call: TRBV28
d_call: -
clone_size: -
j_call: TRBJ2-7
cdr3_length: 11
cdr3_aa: CASSRSYEQYF
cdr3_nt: TGTGCCAGCAGTCGATCCTACGAGCAGTACTTC

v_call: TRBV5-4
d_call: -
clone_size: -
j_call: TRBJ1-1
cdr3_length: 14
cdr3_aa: CASSLDRRETEAFF
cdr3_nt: TGTGCCAGCAGCTTGGACCGCCGGGAGACTGAAGCTTTCTTT

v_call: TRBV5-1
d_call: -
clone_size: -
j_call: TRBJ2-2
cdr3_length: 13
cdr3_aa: CASSPLITGELFF
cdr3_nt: TGCGCCAGCAGCCCCTTAATAACCGGGGAGCTGTTTTTT

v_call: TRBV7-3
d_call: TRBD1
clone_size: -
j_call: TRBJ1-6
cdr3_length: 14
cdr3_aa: CASSSQGVGSPLHF
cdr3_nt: TGTGCCAGCAGCTCGCAGGGGGTCGGTTCACCCCTCCACTTT

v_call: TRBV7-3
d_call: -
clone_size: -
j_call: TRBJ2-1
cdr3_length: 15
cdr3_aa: CASSLRLAHYNEQFF
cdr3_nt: TGTGCCAGCAGCTTAAGGTTAGCCCACTACAATGAGCAGTTCTTC

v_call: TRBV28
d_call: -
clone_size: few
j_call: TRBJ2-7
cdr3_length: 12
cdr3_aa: CASSLGGYEQYF
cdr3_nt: TGTGCCAGCAGTTTGGGCGGTTACGAGCAGTACTTC

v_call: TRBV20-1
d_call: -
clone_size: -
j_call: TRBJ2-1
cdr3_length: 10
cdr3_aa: CSARMVEQFF
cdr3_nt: TGCAGTGCTAGAATGGTAGAGCAGTTCTTC

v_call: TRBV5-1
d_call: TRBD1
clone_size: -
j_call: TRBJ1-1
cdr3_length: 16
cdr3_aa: CASSLGGQGLDTEAFF
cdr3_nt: TGCGCCAGCAGCTTGGGGGGACAGGGGCTGGACACTGAAGCTTTCTTT

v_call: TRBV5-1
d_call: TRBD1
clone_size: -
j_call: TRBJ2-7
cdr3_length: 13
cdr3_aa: CASSGKQGAEQYF
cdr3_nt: TGCGCCAGCAGCGGAAAGCAGGGGGCCGAGCAGTACTTC

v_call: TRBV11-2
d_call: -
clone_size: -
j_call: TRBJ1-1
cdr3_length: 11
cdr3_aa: CASSLPSEAFF
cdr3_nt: TGTGCCAGCAGCTTACCATCTGAAGCTTTCTTT

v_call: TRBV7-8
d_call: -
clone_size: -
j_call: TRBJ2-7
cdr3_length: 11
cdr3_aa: CASSSGHEQYF
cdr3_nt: TGTGCCAGCAGCTCAGGCCACGAGCAGTACTTC

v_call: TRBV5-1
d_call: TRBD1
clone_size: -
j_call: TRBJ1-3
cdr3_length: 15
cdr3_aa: CASSTGQASGNTIYF
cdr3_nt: TGCGCCAGCAGCACGGGACAGGCTTCTGGAAACACCATATATTTT

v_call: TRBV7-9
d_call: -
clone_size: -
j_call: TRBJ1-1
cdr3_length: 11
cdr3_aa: CASSLHTEAFF
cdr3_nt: TGTGCCAGCAGCTTACATACTGAAGCTTTCTTT

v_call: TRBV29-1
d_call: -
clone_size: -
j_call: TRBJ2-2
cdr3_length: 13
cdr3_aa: CSVDRGAAGELFF
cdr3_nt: TGCAGCGTTGACCGGGGGGCCGCCGGGGAGCTGTTTTTT

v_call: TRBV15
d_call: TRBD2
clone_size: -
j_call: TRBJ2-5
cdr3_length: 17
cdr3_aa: CATSREGVGRATGTQYF
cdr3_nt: TGTGCCACCAGCAGGGAAGGCGTCGGGAGGGCCACGGGGACCCAGTACTTC

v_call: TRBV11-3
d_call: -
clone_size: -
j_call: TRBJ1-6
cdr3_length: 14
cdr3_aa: CASSLDGGNSPLHF
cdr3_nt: TGTGCCAGCAGCTTGGACGGCGGGAATTCACCCCTCCACTTT

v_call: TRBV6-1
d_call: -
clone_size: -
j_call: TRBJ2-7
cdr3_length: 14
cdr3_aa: CASRSTFGMGEQYF
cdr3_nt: TGTGCCAGCAGGTCGACGTTCGGGATGGGGGAGCAGTACTTC

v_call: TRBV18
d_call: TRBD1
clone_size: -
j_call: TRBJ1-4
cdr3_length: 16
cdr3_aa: CASSETIQGLGEKLFF
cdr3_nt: TGTGCCAGCTCAGAGACAATACAGGGGCTAGGTGAAAAACTGTTTTTT

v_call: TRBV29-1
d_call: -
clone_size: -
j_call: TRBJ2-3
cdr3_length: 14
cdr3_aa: CSVLIRDSTDTQYF
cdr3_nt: TGCAGCGTGTTAATCCGGGACAGCACAGATACGCAGTATTTT

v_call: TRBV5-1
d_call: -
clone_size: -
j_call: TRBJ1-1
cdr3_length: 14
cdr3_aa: CASSFVGENTEAFF
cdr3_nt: TGCGCCAGCAGCTTCGTTGGGGAGAACACTGAAGCTTTCTTT

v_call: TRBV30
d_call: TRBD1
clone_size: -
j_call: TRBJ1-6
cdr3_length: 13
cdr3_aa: CAWLGQGNSPLHF
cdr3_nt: TGTGCCTGGCTAGGACAGGGGAATTCACCCCTCCACTTT

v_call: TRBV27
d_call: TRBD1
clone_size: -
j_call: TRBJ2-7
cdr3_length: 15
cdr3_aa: CASRPGTVLSYEQYF
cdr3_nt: TGTGCCAGCAGACCCGGGACAGTCTTATCCTACGAGCAGTACTTC

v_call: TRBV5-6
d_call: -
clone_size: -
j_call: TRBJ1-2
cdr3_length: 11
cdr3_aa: CASSLMKGYTF
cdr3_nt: TGTGCCAGCAGCTTAATGAAGGGCTACACCTTC

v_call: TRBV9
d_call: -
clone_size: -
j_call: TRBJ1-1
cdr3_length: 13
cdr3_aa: CASSVWAATEAFF
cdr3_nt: TGTGCCAGCAGCGTATGGGCGGCCACTGAAGCTTTCTTT

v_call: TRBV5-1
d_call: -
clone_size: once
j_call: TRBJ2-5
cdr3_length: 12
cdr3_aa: CASSMGPETQYF
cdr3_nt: TGCGCCAGCAGCATGGGTCCAGAGACCCAGTACTTC

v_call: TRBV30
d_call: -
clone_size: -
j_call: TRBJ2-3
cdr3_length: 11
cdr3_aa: CAWSTGYTQYF
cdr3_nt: TGTGCCTGGAGTACAGGTTATACGCAGTATTTT

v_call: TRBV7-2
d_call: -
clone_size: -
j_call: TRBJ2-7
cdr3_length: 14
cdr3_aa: CASSLDRVAYEQYF
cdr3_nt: TGTGCCAGCAGCTTAGACAGGGTGGCCTACGAGCAGTACTTC

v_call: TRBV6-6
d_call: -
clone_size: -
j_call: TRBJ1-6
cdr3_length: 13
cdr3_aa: CASSTGNNSPLHF
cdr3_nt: TGTGCCAGCAGCACCGGGAATAATTCACCCCTCCACTTT

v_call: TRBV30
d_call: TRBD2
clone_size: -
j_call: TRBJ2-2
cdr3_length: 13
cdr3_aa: CACGTSNSGELFF
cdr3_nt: TGTGCCTGTGGGACTAGCAATAGCGGGGAGCTGTTTTTT

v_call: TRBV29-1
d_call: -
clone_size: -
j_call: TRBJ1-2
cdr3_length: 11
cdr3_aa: CSVEGAGGYTF
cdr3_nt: TGCAGCGTTGAAGGGGCGGGTGGCTACACCTTC

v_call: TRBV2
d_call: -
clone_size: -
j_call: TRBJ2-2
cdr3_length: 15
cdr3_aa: CASARGDTNTGELFF
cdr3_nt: TGTGCCAGCGCTCGAGGCGACACAAACACCGGGGAGCTGTTTTTT

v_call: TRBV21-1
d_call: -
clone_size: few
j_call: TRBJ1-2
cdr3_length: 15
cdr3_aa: CASSPQQGGNYGYTF
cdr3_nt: TGTGCCAGCAGCCCCCAGCAGGGGGGAAACTATGGCTACACCTTC

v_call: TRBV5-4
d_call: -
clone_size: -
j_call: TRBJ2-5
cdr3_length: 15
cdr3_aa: CASSLGQGFQETQYF
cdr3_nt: TGTGCCAGCAGCCTTGGGCAGGGTTTCCAAGAGACCCAGTACTTC

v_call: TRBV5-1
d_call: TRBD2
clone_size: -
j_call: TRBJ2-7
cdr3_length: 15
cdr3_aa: CASSLVAGGSYEQYF
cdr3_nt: TGCGCCAGCAGCTTGGTAGCGGGCGGAAGCTACGAGCAGTACTTC

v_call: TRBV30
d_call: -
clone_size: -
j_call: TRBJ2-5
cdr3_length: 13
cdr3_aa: CAWSDLGKSTQYF
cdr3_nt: TGTGCCTGGAGTGACCTCGGGAAATCGACCCAGTACTTC

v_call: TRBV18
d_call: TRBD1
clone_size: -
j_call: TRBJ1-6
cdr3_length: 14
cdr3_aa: CASSPTGVSSPLHF
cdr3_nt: TGTGCCAGCTCACCGACAGGGGTCAGTTCACCCCTCCACTTT